A selection of T cell receptor beta chains follows, all from one sample in a study of shared clonotypes between healthy human individuals. The assay was immunoSEQ multiplex PCR, and TCRdb's table has in-frame clones only and misses some. The sample includes around 1,900,000 clones, about 94% of them seen just once. Specimen: naive CD8+ T cells from PBMCs. All receptors derive from a man younger than 30 in good health. Some clones in this sample may be carry-over from other donors' samples. Each CDR3 is given with its conserved first and last residue. Fields, in order: D gene, CDR3 length, clone size, V gene, J gene, CDR3 protein, CDR3 DNA. D genes are given only for firm matches. Size values are once, few and many counts, or a class for expanded clones, and some rows have none.

TRBD2,13,NA,TRBV7-9,TRBJ2-7,CASSYPGLAVQYF,TGTGCCAGCAGCTATCCGGGACTAGCAGTGCAGTACTTC
NA,13,NA,TRBV27,TRBJ2-7,CASSLSNLYEQYF,TGTGCCAGCAGTTTATCGAATCTTTACGAGCAGTACTTC
NA,14,NA,TRBV30,TRBJ2-1,CAWSGIGGTNEQFF,TGTGCCTGGAGTGGGATTGGGGGGACCAATGAGCAGTTCTTC
NA,14,NA,TRBV5-6,TRBJ1-6,CASSIYRETSPLHF,TGTGCCAGCAGCATATACAGGGAGACTTCACCCCTCCACTTT
NA,14,NA,TRBV7-8,TRBJ1-2,CASSLGLGNYGYTF,TGTGCCAGCAGCTTAGGATTGGGAAACTATGGCTACACCTTC
TRBD1,15,once,TRBV2,TRBJ2-7,CASSRPRDRGHEQYF,TGTGCCAGCAGTCGGCCCCGGGACAGGGGCCACGAGCAGTACTTC
NA,16,NA,TRBV15,TRBJ1-2,CATSRLGSYGGYGYTF,TGTGCCACCAGCAGGCTGGGATCCTACGGGGGCTATGGCTACACCTTC
NA,14,NA,TRBV28,TRBJ1-5,CASSVTGRGAPQHF,TGTGCCAGCAGTGTGACGGGGCGGGGGGCGCCCCAGCATTTT
NA,14,NA,TRBV4-2,TRBJ1-2,CASSQTGVGHGYTF,TGTGCCAGCAGCCAGACGGGGGTCGGCCATGGCTACACCTTC
NA,12,few,TRBV27,TRBJ2-7,CASSLGGSEQYF,TGTGCCAGCAGTTTAGGGGGCTCCGAGCAGTACTTC
NA,15,NA,TRBV4-2,TRBJ1-2,CASSQEPGSNYGYTF,TGTGCCAGCAGCCAGGAACCGGGGTCCAACTATGGCTACACCTTC
NA,16,NA,TRBV29-1,TRBJ2-1,CSVEAPPWGSYNEQFF,TGCAGCGTTGAAGCCCCTCCCTGGGGGAGCTACAATGAGCAGTTCTTC
NA,14,NA,TRBV27,TRBJ1-5,CATRSLGRNQPQHF,TGTGCCACCAGATCCCTGGGCAGGAATCAGCCCCAGCATTTT
TRBD1,16,NA,TRBV7-9,TRBJ2-1,CASSVRDRGLGNEQFF,TGTGCCAGCAGCGTAAGGGACAGGGGGCTGGGAAATGAGCAGTTCTTC
NA,18,NA,TRBV28,TRBJ2-6,CASSDLGAVSVGANVLTF,TGTGCCAGCAGTGATTTGGGGGCGGTCTCAGTTGGGGCCAACGTCCTGACTTTC
NA,14,NA,TRBV29-1,TRBJ1-1,CSAERPGSNTEAFF,TGCAGCGCTGAACGGCCAGGGTCGAACACTGAAGCTTTCTTT
NA,15,NA,TRBV27,TRBJ2-7,CASSWGGGGGYEQYF,TGTGCCAGCAGCTGGGGGGGCGGAGGGGGCTACGAGCAGTACTTC
NA,16,NA,TRBV18,TRBJ2-3,CASSPRLGDSTDTQYF,TGTGCCAGCTCACCCCGTCTTGGGGATAGCACAGATACGCAGTATTTT
NA,16,NA,TRBV28,TRBJ1-4,CASSFRGLVTNEKLFF,TGTGCCAGCAGTTTTCGGGGGTTGGTTACTAATGAAAAACTGTTTTTT
NA,11,few,TRBV27,TRBJ2-1,CASSLNNEQFF,TGTGCCAGCAGTTTAAACAATGAGCAGTTCTTC
NA,12,once,TRBV7-9,TRBJ1-1,CASSLVITEAFF,TGTGCCAGCAGCTTAGTTATTACTGAAGCTTTCTTT
TRBD1,14,NA,TRBV30,TRBJ2-1,CAWSPGQGLVEQFF,TGTGCCTGGAGTCCGGGACAGGGACTGGTTGAGCAGTTCTTC
NA,13,NA,TRBV30,TRBJ1-2,CAWRYGGVDGYTF,TGTGCCTGGAGGTACGGAGGGGTCGATGGCTACACCTTC
TRBD2,15,NA,TRBV5-8,TRBJ2-7,CASSLEGLALYEQYF,TGTGCCAGCAGCTTGGAGGGACTAGCTTTGTACGAGCAGTACTTC
TRBD2,16,NA,TRBV9,TRBJ2-2,CASSVVAGGGTGELFF,TGTGCCAGCAGCGTAGTTGCGGGCGGGGGCACCGGGGAGCTGTTTTTT
TRBD2,17,NA,TRBV27,TRBJ2-7,CASSERTSGRVMYEQYF,TGTGCCAGCAGCGAGAGGACTAGCGGCCGCGTCATGTACGAGCAGTACTTC
NA,14,NA,TRBV6-5,TRBJ1-3,CASRGVPSGNTIYF,TGTGCCAGCAGGGGGGTCCCCTCTGGAAACACCATATATTTT
TRBD1,15,once,TRBV7-9,TRBJ2-5,CASSLAGQGWETQYF,TGTGCCAGCAGCTTAGCGGGACAGGGTTGGGAGACCCAGTACTTC